The next 29 T cell receptor beta chains were all read from a single sample in a study of OX40 agonist ivuxolimab in advanced cancers. The protocol was immunoSEQ multiplex PCR, while the TCRdb copy is restricted to in-frame clones and leaves out a portion. Among tens of thousands of clones listed, around 87% were seen once. Material: CD4+ or CD8+ T cells sorted from blood, obtained in a trial of the OX40 agonist ivuxolimab. The source is an adult with an advanced solid tumor such as melanoma, head and neck, liver or kidney cancer.

This rearrangement joins TRBV29-1 to TRBJ2-1; D call uncertain. Trimming cost V 7 bases and J 4 bases, with 20 bases left between them. Germline CDR1 reads SQVTM; CDR2 reads ANQGSEA. The CDR3 totals 15 residues. The CDR3 protein is CSASTPGRKYNEQFF. For the CDR3, the DNA is TGCAGCGCCTCAACCCCCGGACGAAAGTACAATGAGCAGTTCTTC.

The chain has TRBV7-2 and TRBJ2-1; D possibly corresponds to TRBD2 (6 bases). Germline-derived CDR1 and CDR2 are SGHTA and FQGNSA. The CDR3 is 15 residues long. Deletions cut 0 bases from V and 8 bases from J, with 14 bases between. CDR3 sequence: CASSLAGSTIDEQFF. The CDR3 DNA follows: TGTGCCAGCAGCTTAGCCGGGAGTACGATCGATGAGCAGTTCTTC.

This clone was found once. This CDR3 reads CATTRTARGGYEQYF. DNA for the CDR3: TGTGCCACTACTAGGACGGCCCGTGGGGGTTACGAGCAGTACTTC. The chain uses TRBV27 and TRBJ2-7, with D tentatively TRBD1 or TRBD2 (5 bases each). V was pared by 10 bases and J by 4 bases, with 23 bases between. The CDR3 has 15 amino acids. CDR1 MNHEY and CDR2 SMNVEV come from the germline V gene (reference sequence).

The chain links TRBV11-2 to TRBJ2-4, with D unclear. The CDR3 has 16 residues. Germline CDR1 is SGHAT and CDR2 is FQNNGV. V lost 0 bases and J 3 bases, leaving 12 bases between the germline ends. As DNA, the CDR3 is TGTGCCAGCAGCTTAGATTTCGTTACGGGCAAAAACATTCAGTACTTC. Its translation: CASSLDFVTGKNIQYF.

Only one count was recorded for this clone. V is TRBV5-1 and J is TRBJ1-1; 8 positions agree with TRBD1. J lost 3 bases, V lost 5 bases, and 6 bases had no gene match. Germline lookup yields CDR1 SGHRS and CDR2 YFSETQ. The CDR3 runs to 14 residues. The CDR3 spells CASRSGQGDTEAFF. Written as DNA, the CDR3 is TGCGCCAGCAGATCCGGACAGGGCGACACTGAAGCTTTCTTT.

J is TRBJ1-2 and V is TRBV28; D uncertain. The V gene lost 4 bases and the J gene lost 5 bases, with 11 bases spanning the gap. From germline, CDR1 is MDHEN and CDR2 SYDVKM. The CDR3 has 13 residues. CDR3 residues: CASSSPDQYGYTF. The CDR3 nucleotides read TGTGCCAGCAGTTCCCCAGACCAGTATGGCTACACCTTC.

J is TRBJ1-2 and V is TRBV28; tentatively, D is TRBD1 (6 bases). The CDR3 is 12 amino acids. Germline V gene lookup returns CDR1 MDHEN and CDR2 SYDVKM. Trimming removed 3 bases at V and 8 bases at J, with 10 bases between. The CDR3 sequence is CASSLGAQGYTF. In DNA form, the CDR3 reads TGTGCCAGCAGTTTGGGGGCGCAGGGCTACACCTTC.

V and J are TRBV7-9 and TRBJ1-1; possible D gene TRBD1, 5 bases. CDR1 is SEHNR and CDR2 is FQNEAQ in the germline V gene (reference sequence). CDR3 length equals 13 residues. Trimming left V 8 bases short and J 1 base short, with 11 bases between. The CDR3 DNA reads as TGTGCCAGCGTCCTGGGGGGGAACACTGAAGCTTTCTTT. Its translation is CASVLGGNTEAFF.

V is TRBV28 and J is TRBJ2-5; 8 bases line up with TRBD2. V shed 7 bases and J 3 bases; nucleotides not matched to a gene: 10. Germline V gene lookup returns CDR1 MDHEN and CDR2 SYDVKM. There are 15 residues in the CDR3. This CDR3 reads CASTNSGAPKETQYF. The CDR3 DNA sequence: TGTGCCAGCACCAATAGCGGGGCCCCTAAAGAGACCCAGTACTTC.

This clone was recorded only once. The chain recombines TRBV28 with TRBJ1-2; the match to TRBD1 covers 7 bases. The CDR3 contains 14 residues. V lost 4 bases, J lost 3 bases, and 5 bases stayed unmatched. The germline gives CDR1 MDHEN, CDR2 SYDVKM. The CDR3 sequence: CASSSQGVDYGYTF. The CDR3 coding sequence is TGTGCCAGCAGTTCGCAGGGGGTTGACTATGGCTACACCTTC.

V is TRBV5-4 and J is TRBJ2-7; 14 nucleotides match TRBD2. Germline-derived CDR1 and CDR2 are SGHNT and YYREEE (reference sequence). The CDR3 loop spans 14 amino acids. The junction had 7 bases not matched to a gene; V was cut back by 5 bases and J by 9 bases. The CDR3 DNA is TGTGCCAGCAGTTCGGGACTAGCGGGAGTGGGGCAGTACTTC. This encodes CASSSGLAGVGQYF.

The rearrangement uses TRBV6-6 and TRBJ1-2; D possibly corresponds to TRBD1 (5 bases). Looked up from germline, CDR1 is MNHNY and CDR2 is SVGAGI (reference sequence). The V end lost 2 bases, the J end lost 3 bases, and 10 bases lay between the germline ends. CDR3 length: 14 amino acids. CDR3 bases: TGTGCCAGCAGTTACGCGGGGGGAGACTATGGCTACACCTTC. Translation gives CASSYAGGDYGYTF.

V usage is TRBV7-4 and J usage is TRBJ1-2; D possibly corresponds to TRBD1 (6 bases). Germline assignment: CDR1 SGHVT and CDR2 SQSDAQ. This CDR3 is 17 amino acids long. Trimming cost V 3 bases and J 4 bases, with 21 bases left between them. CDR3 sequence (DNA): TGTGCCAGCAGCTTGTGGGGACACTCTAGACTTTCCTATGGCTACACCTTC. Residues: CASSLWGHSRLSYGYTF.

V and J are TRBV2 and TRBJ2-5; 11 bases are a match to TRBD1. The CDR3 is 19 residues long. CDR1 is SNHLY and CDR2 is FYNNEI in the germline V gene. V was pared by 0 bases and J by 4 bases, with 13 bases of the junction left unmatched. The CDR3 region is CASSEAGAGQGVPLETQYF. The CDR3 DNA reads TGTGCCAGCAGTGAAGCAGGCGCGGGACAGGGGGTACCACTAGAGACCCAGTACTTC. Full variable domain (remainder filled in from reference TRBV2 and TRBJ2-5): EPEVTQTPSHQVTQMGQEVILRCVPISNHLYFYWYRQILGQKVEFLVSFYNNEISEKSEIFDDQFSVERPDGSNFTLKIRSTKLEDSAMYFCASSEAGAGQGVPLETQYFGPGTRLLVL.

The table lists this clone with a count of one. The V and J genes are TRBV19 and TRBJ2-5, with 12 bases identical to TRBD1. The length of the CDR3 is 19 residues. Germline trimming cut 5 bases from V and 5 bases from J; bases unmatched to any gene: 18. Germline CDR1 reads LNHDA; CDR2 reads SQIVND (reference sequence). The CDR3 sequence: CASSSYYHRDRGLLETQYF. The CDR3, as DNA: TGTGCCAGTAGTTCGTATTACCACCGGGACAGGGGGCTATTGGAGACCCAGTACTTC.

The chain has TRBV7-2 and TRBJ2-3, with TRBD2 as a possible D gene (6 bases). Germline CDR1 is SGHTA and CDR2 is FQGNSA. The CDR3 has 15 amino acids. Trimming stripped 6 bases from V and 9 bases from J, with 22 bases between. Here the CDR3 reads CASSSLGRDEITQYF. CDR3 bases: TGTGCCAGCAGTTCCCTAGGGCGGGACGAGATAACGCAGTATTTT.

The CDR3 region is CASSPLIRDTEAFF. The CDR3 DNA sequence: TGTGCCAGCTCACCACTCATCAGAGACACTGAAGCTTTCTTT. The chain combines TRBV18 with TRBJ1-1; no definite D call. Germline CDR1 KGHSH, CDR2 LQKENI. CDR3 length equals 14 residues. The ends were cut back, 1 base at V and 3 bases at J, with 9 bases in the middle.

The chain couples TRBV7-9 to TRBJ1-3; perhaps TRBD1 as D (5 bases). The CDR3 is 16 residues long. Trimming removed 2 bases at V and 2 bases at J, with 13 bases between. Germline CDR1 SEHNR, CDR2 FQNEAQ (reference sequence). CDR3 loop: CASSLSVGAAGNTIYF. In DNA, the CDR3 is TGTGCCAGCAGCTTATCGGTCGGGGCGGCTGGAAACACCATATATTTT.

This clone was seen a few times. The chain employs TRBV19 and TRBJ1-2, with a tentative D call TRBD1 (6 bases). Germline CDR1 LNHDA, CDR2 SQIVND (reference sequence). There are 17 residues in the CDR3. Trimming took off 7 bases at V and 5 bases at J, with 26 bases between the two ends. The CDR3 region has the DNA TGTGCCAGTACCCCGACAGGCGGTCTCCAGGAACGGTATGGCTACACCTTC. This gives the protein CASTPTGGLQERYGYTF.

This clone has a single count. V is TRBV27 and J is TRBJ2-3; either TRBD1 or TRBD2 may fit D (5 bases each). This CDR3 has 14 amino acids. Germline V gene sequence: CDR1 MNHEY, CDR2 SMNVEV (reference sequence). The germline V and J ends were trimmed by 5 bases and 1 base, with 10 bases remaining between them. The CDR3, as DNA: TGTGCCAGCAGTCGTTTGGGGGGCACAGATACGCAGTATTTT. Translated, it gives CASSRLGGTDTQYF.

This chain connects TRBV19 to TRBJ2-1; 9 nucleotides match TRBD1. The CDR3 is made up of 12 amino acids. CDR1 is LNHDA, CDR2 SQIVND, per germline (reference sequence). Germline trimming cut 6 bases from V and 7 bases from J; bases unmatched to any gene: 1. CDR3 region: CASSGQGNEQFF. The CDR3 region has the DNA TGTGCCAGTAGCGGACAGGGGAATGAGCAGTTCTTC.

The V gene is TRBV5-6, the J gene TRBJ1-6; D is undetermined. The CDR3 runs 15 residues. Germline CDR1 reads SGHDT; CDR2 reads YYEEEE. Trimming removed 5 bases from V and 0 bases from J, with 9 bases in between. The CDR3 here is CASSPDGSYNSPLHF. In DNA, the CDR3 is TGTGCCAGCAGTCCGGACGGCTCCTATAATTCACCCCTCCACTTT.

This clone was observed a few times. V and J are TRBV6-1 and TRBJ1-6; D may be TRBD1 (5 bases). The V and J ends lost 11 bases and 6 bases respectively, with 14 bases between them. Germline V gene sequence: CDR1 MNHNS, CDR2 SASEGT. This CDR3 has 13 amino acids. The CDR3 is CAVSGRFNSPLHF. The CDR3 nucleotides read TGTGCCGTCTCGGGACGGTTTAATTCACCCCTCCACTTT.

This clone has more than one count but fewer than ten. This chain uses TRBV10-2 with TRBJ1-5; D not resolved. The CDR3 is made up of 13 amino acids. CDR1 WSHSY and CDR2 SAAADI come from the germline V gene. Deletions cut 4 bases from V and 6 bases from J, with 10 bases between. This CDR3 is CASSGGFGQPQHF. CDR3 sequence (DNA): TGCGCCAGCAGTGGAGGGTTCGGTCAGCCCCAGCATTTT.

The J gene is TRBJ1-2, the V gene TRBV10-2; 9 positions match TRBD1. V lost 2 bases and J lost 6; bases outside the gene matches: 7. Germline CDR1 is WSHSY and CDR2 is SAAADI. CDR3 length equals 15 residues. The CDR3 spells CASSETGQGPNGYTF. The DNA of the CDR3 is TGCGCCAGCAGTGAGACGGGACAGGGACCGAATGGCTACACCTTC.

A remark on this clone: Sequence at one end of the junction differs from germline and may be a read error. The chain employs TRBV4-2 and TRBJ2-1; possibly TRBD1 or TRBD2 for D (5 bases each). The CDR3 is made up of 12 amino acids. The V gene's germline CDR1 is LGHNA and CDR2 YNFKEQ. This CDR3 is CASSQEGREPFF. The CDR3, as DNA: TGTGCCAGCAGCCAAGAAGGCAGGGAGCCGTTCTTC.

The rearrangement links TRBV5-5 to TRBJ2-3, with TRBD2 identical over 8 bases. The germline V gene encodes CDR1 SGHKS and CDR2 YYEKEE (reference sequence). With V trimmed by 0 bases and J by 8 bases, 8 bases remained unmatched. The CDR3 has 15 amino acids. CDR3 coding DNA: TGTGCCAGCAGCTTGGCGGGAGGGCCCCAAAGTACGCAGTATTTT. Amino acid sequence: CASSLAGGPQSTQYF.

V is TRBV9 and J is TRBJ2-7, with 10 bases fitting TRBD1. This CDR3 spans 15 amino acids. Per germline, CDR1 SGDLS and CDR2 YYNGEE. V gave up 2 bases and J gave up 9 bases; unmatched junction bases: 11. CDR3 residues: CASSVDGTGADGQYF. As DNA, the CDR3 is TGTGCCAGCAGCGTGGACGGGACAGGGGCCGACGGGCAGTACTTC.

This rearrangement joins TRBV10-3 to TRBJ2-1; TRBD2 matches at 9 bases. The germline V gene encodes CDR1 ENHRY and CDR2 SYGVKD. V dropped 0 bases and J dropped 3; count of bases not matched to a gene: 3. CDR3 length equals 16 residues. CDR3 amino acids: CAISESGGRGYNEQFF. CDR3 DNA sequence: TGTGCCATCAGTGAGTCCGGCGGGAGGGGCTACAATGAGCAGTTCTTC.